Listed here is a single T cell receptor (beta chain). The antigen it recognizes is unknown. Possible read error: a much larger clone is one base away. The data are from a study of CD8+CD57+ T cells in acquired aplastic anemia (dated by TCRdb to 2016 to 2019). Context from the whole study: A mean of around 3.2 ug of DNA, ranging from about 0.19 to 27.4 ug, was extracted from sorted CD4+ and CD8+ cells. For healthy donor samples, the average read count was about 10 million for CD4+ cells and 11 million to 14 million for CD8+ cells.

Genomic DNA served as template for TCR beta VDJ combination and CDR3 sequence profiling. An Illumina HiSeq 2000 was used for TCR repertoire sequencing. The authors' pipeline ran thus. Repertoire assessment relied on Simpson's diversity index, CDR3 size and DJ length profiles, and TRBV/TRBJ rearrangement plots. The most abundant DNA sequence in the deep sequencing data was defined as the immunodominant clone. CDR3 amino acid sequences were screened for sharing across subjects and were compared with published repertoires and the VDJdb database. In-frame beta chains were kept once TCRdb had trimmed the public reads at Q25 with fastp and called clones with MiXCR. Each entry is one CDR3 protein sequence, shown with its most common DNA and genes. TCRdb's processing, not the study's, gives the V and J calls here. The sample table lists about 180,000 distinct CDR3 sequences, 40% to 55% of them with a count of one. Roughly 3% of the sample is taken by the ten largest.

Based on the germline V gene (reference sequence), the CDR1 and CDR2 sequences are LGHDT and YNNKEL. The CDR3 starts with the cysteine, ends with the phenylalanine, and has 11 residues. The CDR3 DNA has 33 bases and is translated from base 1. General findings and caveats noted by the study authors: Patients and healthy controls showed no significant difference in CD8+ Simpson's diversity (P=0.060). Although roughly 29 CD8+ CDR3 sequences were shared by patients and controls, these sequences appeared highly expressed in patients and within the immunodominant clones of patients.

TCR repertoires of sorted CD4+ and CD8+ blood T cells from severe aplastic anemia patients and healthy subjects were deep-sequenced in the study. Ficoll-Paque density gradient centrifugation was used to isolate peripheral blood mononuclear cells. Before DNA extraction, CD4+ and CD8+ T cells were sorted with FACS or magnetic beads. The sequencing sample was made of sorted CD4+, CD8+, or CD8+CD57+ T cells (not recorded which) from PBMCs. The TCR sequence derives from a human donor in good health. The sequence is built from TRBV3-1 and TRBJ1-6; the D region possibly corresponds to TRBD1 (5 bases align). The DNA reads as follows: TGTGCCAGCAGCCTTCAGGGACCCCTCTACTTT. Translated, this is CASSLQGPLYF. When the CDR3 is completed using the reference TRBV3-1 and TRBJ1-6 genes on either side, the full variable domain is DTAVSQTPKYLVTQMGNDKSIKCEQNLGHDTMYWYKQDSKKFLKIMFSYNNKELIINETVPNRFSPKSPDKAHLNLHINSLELGDSAVYFCASSLQGPLYFGNGTRLTVT.